Listed below are T cell receptor beta chains from one sample, sequenced in a study of blood T cell repertoires in COVID-19. The table came from immunoSEQ multiplex PCR; TCRdb's copy has only in-frame clones and leaves some out. The sample comprises roughly 120,000 clones, roughly nine tenths of which are singletons, and around 2.2% rests with the top ten. The source material was peripheral blood. These receptors came from a man in his fifties or sixties with COVID-19, enrolled during active disease. CDR3s include the opening cysteine and the closing phenylalanine or tryptophan. A D gene is named only where the DNA matches it firmly. The listing skips clone size in some rows; elsewhere it reads once, few, many or a size class.

clone size	V gene	J gene	D gene	CDR3 protein	CDR3 DNA
.	TRBV28	TRBJ1-2	TRBD1	CASSPGTGVYGYTF	TGTGCCAGCAGCCCGGGGACAGGGGTGTATGGCTACACCTTC
.	TRBV5-6	TRBJ2-3	TRBD1	CASSFGTGGSDTQYF	TGTGCCAGCAGCTTCGGGACAGGGGGATCAGATACGCAGTATTTT
.	TRBV9	TRBJ2-1	.	CASSVGLSGNEQFF	TGTGCCAGCAGCGTAGGTCTTTCCGGGAATGAGCAGTTCTTC
.	TRBV6-2/TRBV6-3	TRBJ2-5	.	CASSYGGAQETQYF	TGTGCCAGCAGTTACGGGGGGGCCCAAGAGACCCAGTACTTC
.	TRBV29-1	TRBJ2-1	.	CSVERGSSYNEQFF	TGCAGCGTTGAACGGGGAAGCTCCTACAATGAGCAGTTCTTC
.	TRBV28	TRBJ2-2	.	CASSPPDGRGTGELFF	TGTGCCAGCAGTCCTCCGGACGGGAGAGGCACCGGGGAGCTGTTTTTT
.	TRBV2	TRBJ2-1	TRBD2	CASGTSGRGLGEQFF	TGTGCCAGCGGGACTAGCGGGAGGGGTCTGGGTGAGCAGTTCTTC
once	TRBV28	TRBJ2-2	TRBD1	CASSPPGQGKTGELFF	TGTGCCAGCAGTCCTCCGGGACAGGGAAAGACCGGGGAGCTGTTTTTT
.	TRBV5-1	TRBJ2-1	TRBD2	CASSSPGLAESSYNEQFF	TGCGCCAGCAGCTCTCCGGGACTAGCGGAGAGCTCCTACAATGAGCAGTTCTTC
.	TRBV6-5	TRBJ2-7	.	CASRARRDSYEQYF	TGTGCCAGCAGGGCACGACGGGACTCCTACGAGCAGTACTTC
few	TRBV6-2/TRBV6-3	TRBJ2-3	.	CASSYRSDTQYF	TGTGCCAGCAGTTACCGGTCAGATACGCAGTATTTT
.	TRBV5-6	TRBJ1-2	.	CASSSENYGYTF	TGTGCCAGCAGCTCGGAGAACTATGGCTACACCTTC
.	TRBV2	TRBJ2-3	TRBD1	CASSGQGAGTDTQYF	TGTGCCAGCAGTGGACAGGGGGCGGGCACAGATACGCAGTATTTT
.	TRBV28	TRBJ2-2	TRBD1	CASSFLGTANTGELFF	TGTGCCAGCAGTTTCCTGGGGACAGCGAACACCGGGGAGCTGTTTTTT
few	TRBV29-1	TRBJ1-1	.	CSVFGNIMNTEAFF	TGCAGCGTTTTCGGGAATATCATGAACACTGAAGCTTTCTTT
.	TRBV14	TRBJ1-2	.	CASSPTGQWGYGYTF	TGTGCCAGCAGTCCCACCGGACAATGGGGATATGGCTACACCTTC